This TCR beta chain originates from a study of memory CD4+ T cells and cytomegalovirus serostatus. General study findings and limits: About 40% of the roughly 160 known CMV-associated TCRbeta sequences appeared in CD4+ memory.

The method was immunoSEQ multiplex PCR; TCRdb's version includes in-frame clones alone and lacks a portion of them. The sample consists of 80,000 or so clones, under 80% of them appearing once. Single viable CD3+CD4+CD8-CD45RO+ cells were sorted as the memory CD4+ T cells. The CDR3 sequence is 13 residues long. CDR1 SEHNR and CDR2 FQNEAQ come from the germline V gene (reference sequence). V lost 1 base to trimming and J lost 8 bases; unmatched junction nucleotides: 3. Regarding this clone: The target antigen is unknown.

Sequenced sample: memory CD4+ T cells from blood. The sequence came from an adult in good health and CMV-seropositive. The J gene is TRBJ1-2, the V gene TRBV7-9, with 8 bases fitting TRBD1. CDR3 in DNA: TGTGCCAGCAGCTTAGGGACAGGGAACGGCTACACCTTC. Translated: CASSLGTGNGYTF.